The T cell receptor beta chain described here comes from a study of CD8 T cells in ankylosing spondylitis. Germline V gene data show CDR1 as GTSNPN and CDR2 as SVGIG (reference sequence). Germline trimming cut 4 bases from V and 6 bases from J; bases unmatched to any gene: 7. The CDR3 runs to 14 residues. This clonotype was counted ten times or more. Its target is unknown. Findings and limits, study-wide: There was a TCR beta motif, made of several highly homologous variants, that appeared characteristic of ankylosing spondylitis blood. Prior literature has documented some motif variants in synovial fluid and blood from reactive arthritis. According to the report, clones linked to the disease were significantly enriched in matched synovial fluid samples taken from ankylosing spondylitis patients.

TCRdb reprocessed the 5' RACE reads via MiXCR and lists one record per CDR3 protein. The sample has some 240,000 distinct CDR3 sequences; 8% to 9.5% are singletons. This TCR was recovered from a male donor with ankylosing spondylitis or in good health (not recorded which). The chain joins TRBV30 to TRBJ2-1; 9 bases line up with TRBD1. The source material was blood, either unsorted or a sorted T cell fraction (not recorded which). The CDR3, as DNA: TGTGCCTGGACATCCGGGACAGGGTTCAATGAGCAGTTCTTC. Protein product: CAWTSGTGFNEQFF.